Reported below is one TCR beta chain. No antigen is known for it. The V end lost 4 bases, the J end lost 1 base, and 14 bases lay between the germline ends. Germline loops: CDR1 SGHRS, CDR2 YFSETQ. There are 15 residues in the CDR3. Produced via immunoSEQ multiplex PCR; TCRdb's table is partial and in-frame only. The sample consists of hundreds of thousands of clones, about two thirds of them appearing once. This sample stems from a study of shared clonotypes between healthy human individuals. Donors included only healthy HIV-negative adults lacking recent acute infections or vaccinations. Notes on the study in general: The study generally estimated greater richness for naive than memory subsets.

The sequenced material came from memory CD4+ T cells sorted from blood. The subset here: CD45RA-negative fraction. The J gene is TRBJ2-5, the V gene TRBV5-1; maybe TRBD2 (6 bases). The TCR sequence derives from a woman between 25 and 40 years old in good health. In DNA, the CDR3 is TGCGCCAGCAGCGTGGGACCGGAGGGCCAAGAGACCCAGTACTTC. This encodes CASSVGPEGQETQYF.